This entry lists 15 T cell receptor beta chains sequenced from one sample in a study of cytomegalovirus exposure and HLA in healthy donors. Profiling relied on immunoSEQ multiplex PCR, and the TCRdb table lists in-frame clones only, not all of them. The sample lists about 200,000 clones, roughly 91% occurring once. Material: PBMCs. These receptors all come from a woman aged 18-30 years in good health and CMV-seropositive.

This sequence joins TRBV19 and TRBJ2-7, with 8 positions matching TRBD2. The CDR3 is 15 amino acids. V lost 5 bases, J lost 9 bases, and 15 bases stayed unmatched. The germline gives CDR1 LNHDA, CDR2 SQIVND (reference sequence). This CDR3 reads CASSAAGTRYFSQYF. In nucleotides, the CDR3 is TGTGCCAGTAGTGCCGCCGGGACTAGGTATTTTTCGCAGTACTTC.

This chain uses TRBV9 with TRBJ1-2, with TRBD1 as a possible D gene (6 bases). This CDR3 region has 14 residues. The V gene lost 0 bases and the J gene lost 3 bases, with 9 bases spanning the gap. Germline CDR1 reads SGDLS; CDR2 reads YYNGEE. DNA of the CDR3: TGTGCCAGCAGCGTAGGGGACACTTACTATGGCTACACCTTC. Encoded protein: CASSVGDTYYGYTF.

This clone was recorded only once. The chain is built from TRBV9 and TRBJ2-5; 10 bases match TRBD2. The V gene end was trimmed by 2 bases and the J gene end by 3 bases; junction bases not matched to a gene: 4. Germline CDR1 and CDR2: SGDLS and YYNGEE. The CDR3 runs 15 residues. CDR3 DNA: TGTGCCAGCAGCGTCGGGCTAGCGGGAGAAGAGACCCAGTACTTC. Its protein is CASSVGLAGEETQYF. The variable domain in full, with the rest retrieved from reference TRBV9 and TRBJ2-5, is DSGVTQTPKHLITATGQRVTLRCSPRSGDLSVYWYQQSLDQGLQFLIQYYNGEERAKGNILERFSAQQFPDLHSELNLSSLELGDSALYFCASSVGLAGEETQYFGPGTRLLVL.

The chain combines TRBV5-5 with TRBJ2-7; D not resolved. V lost 0 bases, J lost 0 bases, and 10 bases lay in between. The CDR3 extends over 15 amino acids. The germline gives CDR1 SGHKS, CDR2 YYEKEE (reference sequence). DNA for the CDR3: TGTGCCAGCAGCTTGGGGCGAAGGAGCTCCTACGAGCAGTACTTC. Its protein product is CASSLGRRSSYEQYF.

The V call is TRBV5-4, the J call TRBJ1-2, with 8 bases identical to TRBD1. The germline gives CDR1 SGHNT, CDR2 YYREEE (reference sequence). This CDR3 region has 14 residues. V shed 0 bases and J 6 bases; nucleotides not matched to a gene: 4. For the CDR3, the DNA is TGTGCCAGCAGCTTGGCGGACAGGGCGGATGGCTACACCTTC. Encoded protein: CASSLADRADGYTF.

The count of this clone is one. The chain recombines TRBV7-9 with TRBJ2-1; D might be TRBD2 (6 bases). Germline CDR1 and CDR2: SEHNR and FQNEAQ (reference sequence). Trimming left V 5 bases short and J 4 bases short, with 18 bases between. The CDR3 loop spans 16 amino acids. CDR3 in amino acids: CASSGEVAGRYNEQFF. DNA of the CDR3: TGTGCCAGCAGCGGAGAGGTGGCGGGAAGGTACAATGAGCAGTTCTTC.

The genes are TRBV29-1 and TRBJ1-1, with D possibly TRBD1 on 5 matching bases. The germline V gene encodes CDR1 SQVTM and CDR2 ANQGSEA. This CDR3 contains 12 residues. V was shortened by 4 bases and J by 3 bases, with 9 bases between the two germline ends. The CDR3 region has the DNA TGCAGCGTTGTAGGAGGGGACACTGAAGCTTTCTTT. Its protein product is CSVVGGDTEAFF.

The rearrangement uses TRBV2 and TRBJ2-3, with a possible D match to TRBD1 (6 bases). Trimming left V 6 bases short and J 0 bases short, with 10 bases between. Germline V gene data show CDR1 as SNHLY and CDR2 as FYNNEI. The CDR3 length is 14 residues. In nucleotides, the CDR3 is TGTGCCAGCAGGCGACAGGCTAGCACAGATACGCAGTATTTT. Its translation: CASRRQASTDTQYF.

The rearrangement uses TRBV4-1 and TRBJ1-4; D uncertain. V dropped 0 bases and J dropped 8 bases, with 7 bases sitting between them. This CDR3 is 13 amino acids long. CDR1 and CDR2 (germline): MGHRA, YSYEKL. DNA of the CDR3: TGCGCCAGCAGCCAAGACGAGGAAGAAAAACTGTTTTTT. Its protein product is CASSQDEEEKLFF.

J is TRBJ1-1 and V is TRBV7-9; no clear D gene. Trimming left V 4 bases short and J 8 bases short, with 11 bases between. This CDR3 has 12 amino acids. The germline CDR1 and CDR2 sequences are SEHNR and FQNEAQ (reference sequence). CDR3 in amino acids: CASSSVWQEAFF. DNA of the CDR3: TGTGCCAGCAGCTCCGTATGGCAGGAAGCTTTCTTT.

This chain connects TRBV28 to TRBJ1-5; maybe TRBD1 (5 bases). The CDR3 has 15 amino acids. The germline CDR1 and CDR2 sequences are MDHEN and SYDVKM. Trimming took 8 bases from V and 3 from J, leaving 17 bases between them. CDR3 protein: CASQPPDSSNQPQHF. CDR3 bases: TGTGCCAGCCAACCCCCCGACAGCTCCAATCAGCCCCAGCATTTT.

This clone was recorded a few times. The gene calls are TRBV11-2 and TRBJ1-2; D gene ambiguous. The germline V gene encodes CDR1 SGHAT and CDR2 FQNNGV. This CDR3 is 12 amino acids long. Trimming took 3 bases from V and 8 from J, leaving 10 bases between them. The CDR3 reads CASSFDGEGYTF. CDR3 in DNA: TGTGCCAGCAGCTTTGACGGAGAGGGCTACACCTTC.

The chain is built from TRBV15 and TRBJ1-1; D is possibly TRBD1 (5 bases). CDR1 and CDR2 from the germline V gene are LNHNV and YYDKDF (reference sequence). V lost 0 bases, J lost 6 bases, and 14 bases lay in between. The CDR3 has 15 residues. The CDR3 loop is CATSREGRARPEAFF. Written as DNA, the CDR3 is TGTGCCACCAGCAGAGAGGGCAGGGCTAGACCTGAAGCTTTCTTT.

The gene calls are TRBV2 and TRBJ2-7, with TRBD2 as a possible D gene (5 bases). Per the germline V gene, CDR1 is SNHLY and CDR2 is FYNNEI. The CDR3 is 14 amino acids. V was trimmed by 7 bases and J by 0 bases, leaving 13 bases between them. CDR3 in amino acids: CASTEGPNSYEQYF. DNA for the CDR3: TGTGCCAGCACCGAGGGCCCGAACTCCTACGAGCAGTACTTC.

Concerning this clone: Distinct nucleotide sequences in the sample also encode this CDR3. The chain recombines TRBV27 with TRBJ1-5; D gene unclear. Trimming removed 3 bases at V and 4 bases at J, with 4 bases between. The germline V gene encodes CDR1 MNHEY and CDR2 SMNVEV (reference sequence). The length of the CDR3 is 12 residues. The CDR3 DNA is TGTGCCAGCAGTTTTAGTAATCAGCCCCAGCATTTT. Encoded protein: CASSFSNQPQHF.